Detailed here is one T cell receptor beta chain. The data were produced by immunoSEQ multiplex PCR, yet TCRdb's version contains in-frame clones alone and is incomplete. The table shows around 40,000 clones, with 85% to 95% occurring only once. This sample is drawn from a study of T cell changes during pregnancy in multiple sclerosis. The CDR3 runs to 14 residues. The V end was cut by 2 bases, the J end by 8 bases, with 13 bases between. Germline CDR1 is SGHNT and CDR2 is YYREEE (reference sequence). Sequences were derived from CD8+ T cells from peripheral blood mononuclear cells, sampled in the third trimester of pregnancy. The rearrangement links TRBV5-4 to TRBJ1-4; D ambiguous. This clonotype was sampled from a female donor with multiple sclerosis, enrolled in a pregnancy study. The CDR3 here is CASSFSRSSEKLFF. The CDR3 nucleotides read TGTGCCAGCAGCTTTTCCAGGTCTAGCGAAAAACTGTTTTTT.